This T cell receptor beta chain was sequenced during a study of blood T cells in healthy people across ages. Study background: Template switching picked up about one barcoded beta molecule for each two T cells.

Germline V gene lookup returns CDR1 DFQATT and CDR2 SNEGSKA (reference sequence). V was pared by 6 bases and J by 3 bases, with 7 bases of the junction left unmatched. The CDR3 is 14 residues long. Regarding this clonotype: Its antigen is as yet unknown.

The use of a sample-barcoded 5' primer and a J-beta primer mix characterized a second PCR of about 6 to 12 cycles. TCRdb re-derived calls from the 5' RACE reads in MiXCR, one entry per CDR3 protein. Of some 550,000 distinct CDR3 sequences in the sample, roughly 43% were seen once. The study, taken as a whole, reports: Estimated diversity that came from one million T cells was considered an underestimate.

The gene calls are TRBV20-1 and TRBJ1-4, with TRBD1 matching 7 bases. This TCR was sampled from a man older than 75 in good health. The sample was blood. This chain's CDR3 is CSATDRVANEKLFF. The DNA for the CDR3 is TGCAGTGCAACCGACAGGGTAGCTAATGAAAAACTGTTTTTT.